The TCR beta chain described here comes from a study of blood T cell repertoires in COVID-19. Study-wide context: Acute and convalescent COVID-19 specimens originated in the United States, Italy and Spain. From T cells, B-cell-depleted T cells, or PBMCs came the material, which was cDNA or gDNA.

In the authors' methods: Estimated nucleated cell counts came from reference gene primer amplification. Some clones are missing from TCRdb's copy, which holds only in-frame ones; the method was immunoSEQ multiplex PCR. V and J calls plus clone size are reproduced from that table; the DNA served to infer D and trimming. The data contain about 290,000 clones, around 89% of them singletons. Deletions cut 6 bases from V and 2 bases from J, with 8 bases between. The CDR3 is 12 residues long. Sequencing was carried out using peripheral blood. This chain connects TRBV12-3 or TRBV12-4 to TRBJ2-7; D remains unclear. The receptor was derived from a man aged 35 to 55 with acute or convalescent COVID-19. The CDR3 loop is CASSSRAYEQYF. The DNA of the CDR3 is TGTGCCAGCAGCTCGCGCGCCTACGAGCAGTACTTC.